This T cell receptor (beta chain) was recovered during a study of T cells in Graves' hyperthyroidism and ophthalmopathy. Based on clinical symptoms, serum thyroxine and TRAb, thyroid ultrasound and orbital computed tomography, diagnoses were reached. From RNA transcripts, TCR beta CDR3 regions were amplified. HTBI primers were used for first-round RT-PCR of the TCR CDR3. TCRdb re-analysed the multiplex PCR reads in MiXCR, keeping a single row per CDR3 protein. The sample records over 700,000 distinct CDR3 sequences, 38% being singletons. This clonotype appeared many times. The CDR3 runs to 13 residues. The V and J ends lost 5 bases and 3 bases respectively, with 13 bases between them. Germline V gene lookup returns CDR1 SQVTM and CDR2 ANQGSEA.

The clonotype comes from a man between 18 and 29 years old with Graves' hyperthyroidism. This chain uses TRBV29-1 with TRBJ1-1; D is possibly TRBD1 (6 bases). The sequenced sample consisted of blood. The CDR3 DNA is TGCAGCGTTATTGGACAGCTCGACACTGAAGCTTTCTTT. Encoded protein: CSVIGQLDTEAFF.